Given below is one TCR beta chain in context. The data were obtained in a study of blood T cell repertoires in COVID-19. About the study: Sites across the United States, Italy and Spain contributed samples from acute and convalescent COVID-19. PBMCs, B-cell-depleted T cells, or T cells were the source of the cDNA or gDNA that made up the material.

Per the original methods: Reference gene primer amplification gave estimated nucleated cell counts. Only in-frame clones appear in the TCRdb table, and some are missing; sequencing was by immunoSEQ multiplex PCR. The V and J calls and clone size are taken from that table; D and trimming were inferred from the DNA. The sample consists of 75,000 to 100,000 clones, 65% to 85% of them appearing once. Sequenced: peripheral blood. This clonotype was obtained from a man aged 55-75 years with acute or convalescent COVID-19.

The CDR3 region has the DNA TGTGCCAGCAGCTTGGGACCCAGGGGGACGCACACTGAAGCTTTCTTT. It codes for CASSLGPRGTHTEAFF. The J gene is TRBJ1-1, the V gene TRBV5-4; 7 positions match TRBD1. V lost 0 bases to trimming and J lost 3 bases; unmatched junction nucleotides: 8. Germline CDR1 is SGHNT and CDR2 is YYREEE (reference sequence). This CDR3 region has 16 residues.